Below are 16 T cell receptor beta chains sequenced from a single sample in a study of blood T cell repertoires in COVID-19. Repertoires were generated with immunoSEQ multiplex PCR, while TCRdb's copy carries only in-frame clones and drops some. The table lists 340,000 or so clones, about nine tenths of them singletons. Source material: peripheral blood. All receptors come from a man aged 50 or older with active or convalescent COVID-19.

The chain uses TRBV18 and TRBJ2-7; maybe TRBD1 (6 bases). CDR3 length equals 16 residues. Germline-derived CDR1 and CDR2 are KGHSH and LQKENI. Trimming cost V 0 bases and J 3 bases, with 15 bases left between them. CDR3 bases: TGTGCCAGCTCACCACCGGGGCAGGGGATGAGCTACGAGCAGTACTTC. This translates into CASSPPGQGMSYEQYF.

This clone was seen more than once but under ten times. The chain links TRBV30 to TRBJ2-7, with TRBD2 matching 7 bases. This CDR3 contains 16 residues. J lost 3 bases, V lost 0 bases, and 11 bases had no gene match. Germline lookup yields CDR1 GTSNPN and CDR2 SVGIG (reference sequence). The CDR3 here is CAWSVLRGGGDYEQYF. In DNA, the CDR3 is TGTGCCTGGAGTGTCCTGAGGGGCGGGGGTGACTACGAGCAGTACTTC.

V is TRBV2 and J is TRBJ2-3; weak D call: TRBD2 (6 bases). V was shortened by 2 bases and J by 5 bases, with 14 bases between the two germline ends. CDR1 is SNHLY, CDR2 FYNNEI, per germline. This CDR3 comprises 15 residues. The CDR3 protein is CASSERAGSRDTQYF. In DNA, the CDR3 is TGTGCCAGCAGTGAAAGGGCCGGGAGTCGAGATACGCAGTATTTT.

The chain is built from TRBV5-5 and TRBJ2-2; 10 bases are shared with TRBD1. V trimming: 4 bases; J trimming: 4 bases; junction bases outside the gene matches: 7. The germline gives CDR1 SGHKS, CDR2 YYEKEE (reference sequence). The CDR3 contains 16 residues. In nucleotides, the CDR3 is TGTGCCAGCAGCCCGGCCGGGACAGGGGTCACCGGGGAGCTGTTTTTT. This translates into CASSPAGTGVTGELFF. Combining the CDR3 with reference TRBV5-5 and TRBJ2-2 gives the whole variable domain DAGVTQSPTHLIKTRGQQVTLRCSPISGHKSVSWYQQVLGQGPQFIFQYYEKEERGRGNFPDRFSARQFPNYSSELNVNALLLGDSALYLCASSPAGTGVTGELFFGEGSRLTVL.

This clone has just a few counts. V usage is TRBV4-3 and J usage is TRBJ2-3, with a possible D match to TRBD2 (5 bases). The CDR3 runs 13 residues. Germline V gene lookup returns CDR1 LGHNA and CDR2 YSLEER. The V gene lost 6 bases and the J gene lost 10 bases, with 17 bases spanning the gap. The CDR3 coding sequence is TGCGCCAGCAGACGATCTCAGGCGGAGGCGCAGTATTTT. Its translation is CASRRSQAEAQYF.

The V gene is TRBV4-2, the J gene TRBJ2-1; TRBD2 might be the D (5 bases). V was pared by 5 bases and J by 4 bases, with 9 bases between. Germline CDR1 and CDR2: LGHNA and YNFKEQ. This CDR3 is 13 amino acids long. CDR3 nucleotide sequence: TGTGCCAGCAGCTATCGGGGTTACAATGAGCAGTTCTTC. It encodes CASSYRGYNEQFF.

This sequence joins TRBV10-1 and TRBJ2-1, with D uncertain. Trimming left V 8 bases short and J 5 bases short, with 19 bases between. Germline-derived CDR1 and CDR2 are WNHNN and SYGVQD (reference sequence). The CDR3 contains 15 residues. CDR3 sequence: CASGMGLPPNNEQFF. The CDR3 DNA sequence: TGCGCCAGCGGCATGGGCCTCCCGCCTAACAATGAGCAGTTCTTC.

The chain joins TRBV28 to TRBJ1-2, with TRBD1 matching 11 bases. Germline assignment: CDR1 MDHEN and CDR2 SYDVKM. CDR3 length: 14 amino acids. Trimming at V came to 5 bases and at J to 8 bases, leaving 7 bases not matched to a gene. CDR3 nucleotides: TGTGCCAGCAGTCGGACAGGGGGCGCAGAAGGCTACACCTTC. It specifies CASSRTGGAEGYTF.

The V call is TRBV7-9, the J call TRBJ1-2; 10 nucleotides match TRBD1. Germline-derived CDR1 and CDR2 are SEHNR and FQNEAQ (reference sequence). Trimming at V came to 5 bases and at J to 5 bases, leaving 14 bases not matched to a gene. This CDR3 is built from 17 residues. CDR3 in amino acids: CASSPSTGGFGRYGYTF. DNA for the CDR3: TGTGCCAGCAGCCCCTCGACAGGGGGCTTTGGCCGTTATGGCTACACCTTC.

The chain carries TRBV18 and TRBJ1-1, with TRBD1 identical over 7 bases. This CDR3 has 18 amino acids. The ends lost 5 bases at V and 0 bases at J; junction bases unmatched: 15. CDR1 and CDR2 (germline): KGHSH, LQKENI. CDR3 coding DNA: TGTGCCAGCTCATTTACCTGGACAGGCAGGACGATGAACACTGAAGCTTTCTTT. Translating it yields CASSFTWTGRTMNTEAFF.

The chain has TRBV5-1 and TRBJ2-1; D unresolved. The CDR3 loop spans 16 amino acids. Germline-derived CDR1 and CDR2 are SGHRS and YFSETQ. Trimming took 3 bases from V and 0 from J, leaving 13 bases between them. CDR3 bases: TGCGCCAGCAGCTACTACTTCCCGAGCTCCTACAATGAGCAGTTCTTC. This translates into CASSYYFPSSYNEQFF.

This clone came up a few times. This rearrangement joins TRBV12-3 or TRBV12-4 to TRBJ1-2; D unclear. CDR3 size: 13 residues. V gave up 3 bases and J gave up 5 bases, with 10 bases separating them. This chain's CDR3 is CASSFESRYGYTF. Here the CDR3 DNA reads TGTGCCAGCAGTTTCGAGTCTCGATATGGCTACACCTTC.

The chain links TRBV2 to TRBJ2-7; 9 nucleotides match TRBD2. Trimming at V came to 7 bases and at J to 4 bases, leaving 14 bases not matched to a gene. Germline-derived CDR1 and CDR2 are SNHLY and FYNNEI. This CDR3 is 16 amino acids long. The CDR3 DNA reads as TGTGCCAGCACCGCTCGCTCCAGCGGGGGGCAATACGAGCAGTACTTC. This codes for CASTARSSGGQYEQYF.

The rearrangement joins TRBV2 to TRBJ2-1; no reliable D call. Germline loops: CDR1 SNHLY, CDR2 FYNNEI. This CDR3 region has 15 residues. Trimming removed 7 bases at V and 2 bases at J, with 15 bases between. This CDR3 is CASTSVALPYNEQFF. For the CDR3, the DNA is TGTGCCAGCACCTCCGTAGCTCTCCCCTACAATGAGCAGTTCTTC.

The genes are TRBV10-3 and TRBJ2-3, with 8 positions matching TRBD1. This CDR3 spans 15 amino acids. Per the germline V gene, CDR1 is ENHRY and CDR2 is SYGVKD. V lost 6 bases and J lost 3; bases outside the gene matches: 8. The chain's CDR3 is CAISPDRGSTDTQYF. DNA for the CDR3: TGTGCCATCAGCCCCGACAGGGGCTCTACAGATACGCAGTATTTT.

The V call is TRBV7-2, the J call TRBJ2-5; 7 bases are shared with TRBD1. V shed 5 bases and J 1 base; nucleotides not matched to a gene: 4. The CDR3 is made up of 14 amino acids. Germline-derived CDR1 and CDR2 are SGHTA and FQGNSA. The CDR3 here is CASSVNRGQETQYF. CDR3 bases: TGTGCCAGCAGCGTAAACAGGGGCCAAGAGACCCAGTACTTC.